This T cell receptor beta chain emerged from a study of immune characterization of retroperitoneal liposarcoma. MiXCR, run by TCRdb on the PCR reads, gives a single entry per CDR3 protein. The table has around 20,000 distinct CDR3 sequences, around 40% seen once. Germline V gives CDR1 SGHRS, CDR2 YFSETQ. The CDR3 spans 14 residues. Trimming left V 2 bases short and J 3 bases short, with 10 bases between. This sequence was found in a male donor with retroperitoneal liposarcoma. The gene calls are TRBV5-1 and TRBJ2-3; perhaps TRBD1 as D (6 bases). The sample taken for sequencing was blood. The DNA for the CDR3 is TGCGCCAGCAGCTTAAACAGGGAGACAGATACGCAGTATTTT. It is translated as CASSLNRETDTQYF.